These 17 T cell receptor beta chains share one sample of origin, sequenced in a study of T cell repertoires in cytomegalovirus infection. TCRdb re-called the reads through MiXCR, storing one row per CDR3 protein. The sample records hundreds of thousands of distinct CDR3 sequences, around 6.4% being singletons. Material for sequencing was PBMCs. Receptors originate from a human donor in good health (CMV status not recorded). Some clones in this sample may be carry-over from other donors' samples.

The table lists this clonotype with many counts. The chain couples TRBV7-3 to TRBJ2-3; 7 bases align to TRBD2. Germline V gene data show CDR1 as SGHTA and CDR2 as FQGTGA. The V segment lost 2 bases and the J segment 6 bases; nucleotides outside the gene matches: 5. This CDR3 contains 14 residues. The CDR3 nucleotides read TGTGCCAGCAGCTTATGGCGGGGGAGGGATACGCAGTATTTT. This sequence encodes CASSLWRGRDTQYF.

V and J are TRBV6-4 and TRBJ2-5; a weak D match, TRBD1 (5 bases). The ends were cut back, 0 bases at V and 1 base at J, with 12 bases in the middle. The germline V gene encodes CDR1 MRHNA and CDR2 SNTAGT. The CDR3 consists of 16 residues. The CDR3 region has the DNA TGTGCCAGCAGTGACTCCGAGACAGAAACCCAAGAGACCCAGTACTTC. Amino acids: CASSDSETETQETQYF.

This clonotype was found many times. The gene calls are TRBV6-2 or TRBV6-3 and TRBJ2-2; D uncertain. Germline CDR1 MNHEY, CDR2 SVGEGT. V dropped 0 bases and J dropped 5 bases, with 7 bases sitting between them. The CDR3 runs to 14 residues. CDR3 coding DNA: TGTGCCAGCAGTTACTCGTCCGCAACCGGGGAGCTGTTTTTT. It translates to CASSYSSATGELFF.

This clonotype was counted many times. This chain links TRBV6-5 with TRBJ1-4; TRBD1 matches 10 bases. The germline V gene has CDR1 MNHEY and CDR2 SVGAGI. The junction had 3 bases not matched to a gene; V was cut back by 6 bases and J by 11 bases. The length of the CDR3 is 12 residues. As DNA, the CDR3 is TGTGCCAGCAGGGGACAGGGGAACAAACTGTTTTTT. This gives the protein CASRGQGNKLFF.

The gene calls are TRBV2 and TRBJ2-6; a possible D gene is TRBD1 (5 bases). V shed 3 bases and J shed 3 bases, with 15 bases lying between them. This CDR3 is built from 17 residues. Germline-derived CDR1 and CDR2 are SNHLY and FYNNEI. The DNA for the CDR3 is TGTGCCAGCAGTGATAAGACAGTCCCTTTTGGGGCCAACGTCCTGACTTTC. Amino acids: CASSDKTVPFGANVLTF. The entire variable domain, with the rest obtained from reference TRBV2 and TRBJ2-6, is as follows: EPEVTQTPSHQVTQMGQEVILRCVPISNHLYFYWYRQILGQKVEFLVSFYNNEISEKSEIFDDQFSVERPDGSNFTLKIRSTKLEDSAMYFCASSDKTVPFGANVLTFGAGSRLTVL.

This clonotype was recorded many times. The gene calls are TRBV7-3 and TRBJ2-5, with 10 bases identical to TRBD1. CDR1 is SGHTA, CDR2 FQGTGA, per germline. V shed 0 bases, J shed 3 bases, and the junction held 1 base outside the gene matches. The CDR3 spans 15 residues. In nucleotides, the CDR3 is TGTGCCAGCAGCTTAACGGGACAGGGGAAAGAGACCCAGTACTTC. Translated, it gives CASSLTGQGKETQYF.

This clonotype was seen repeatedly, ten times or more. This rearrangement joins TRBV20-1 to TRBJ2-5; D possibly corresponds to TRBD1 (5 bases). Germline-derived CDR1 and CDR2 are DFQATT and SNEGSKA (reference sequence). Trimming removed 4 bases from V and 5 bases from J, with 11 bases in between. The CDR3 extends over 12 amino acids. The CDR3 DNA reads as TGCAGTGCTATCAGGGATAAGGAGACCCAGTACTTC. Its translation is CSAIRDKETQYF.

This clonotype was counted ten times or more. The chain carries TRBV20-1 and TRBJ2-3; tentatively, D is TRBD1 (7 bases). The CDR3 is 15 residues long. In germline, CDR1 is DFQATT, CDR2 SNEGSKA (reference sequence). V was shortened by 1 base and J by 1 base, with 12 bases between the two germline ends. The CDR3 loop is CSARGGGGGTDTQYF. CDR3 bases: TGCAGTGCTAGAGGAGGAGGGGGCGGCACAGATACGCAGTATTTT.

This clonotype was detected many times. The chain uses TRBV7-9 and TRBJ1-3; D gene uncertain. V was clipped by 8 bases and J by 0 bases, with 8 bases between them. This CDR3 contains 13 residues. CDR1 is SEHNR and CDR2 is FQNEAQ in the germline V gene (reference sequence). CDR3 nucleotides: TGTGCCAGCCTCCCCTCCTCTGGAAACACCATATATTTT. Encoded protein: CASLPSSGNTIYF.

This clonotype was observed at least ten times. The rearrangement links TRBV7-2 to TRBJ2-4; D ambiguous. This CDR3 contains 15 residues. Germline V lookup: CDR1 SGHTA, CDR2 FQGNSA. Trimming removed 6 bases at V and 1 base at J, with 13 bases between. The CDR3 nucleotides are TGTGCCAGCAGTTTTGGGCAACTGGCCAAAAACATTCAGTACTTC. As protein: CASSFGQLAKNIQYF.

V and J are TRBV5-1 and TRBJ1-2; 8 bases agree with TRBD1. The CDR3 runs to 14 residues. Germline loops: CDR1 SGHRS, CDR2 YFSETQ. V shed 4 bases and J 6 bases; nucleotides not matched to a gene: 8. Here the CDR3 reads CASSTGQGRDGYTF. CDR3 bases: TGCGCCAGCAGCACCGGACAGGGTAGGGATGGCTACACCTTC.

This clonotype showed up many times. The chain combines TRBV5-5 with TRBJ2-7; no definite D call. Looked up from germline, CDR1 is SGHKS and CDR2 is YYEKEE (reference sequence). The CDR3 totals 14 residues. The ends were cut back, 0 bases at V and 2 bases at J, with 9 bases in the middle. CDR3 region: CASSLVPETYEQYF. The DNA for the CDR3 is TGTGCCAGCAGCTTGGTTCCAGAAACCTACGAGCAGTACTTC.

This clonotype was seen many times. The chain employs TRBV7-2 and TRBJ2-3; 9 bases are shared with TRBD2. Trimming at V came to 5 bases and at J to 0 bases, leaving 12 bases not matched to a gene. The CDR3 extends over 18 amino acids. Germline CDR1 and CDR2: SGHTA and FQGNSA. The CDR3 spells CASSLRRRGGNSTDTQYF. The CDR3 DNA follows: TGTGCCAGCAGCCTTCGAAGGCGGGGGGGTAACAGCACAGATACGCAGTATTTT.

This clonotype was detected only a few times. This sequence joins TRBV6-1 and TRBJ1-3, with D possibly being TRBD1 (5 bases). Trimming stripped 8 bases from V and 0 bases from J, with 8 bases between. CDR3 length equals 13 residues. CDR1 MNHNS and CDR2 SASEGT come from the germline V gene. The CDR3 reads CASQGLSGNTIYF. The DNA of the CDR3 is TGTGCCAGCCAGGGCCTCTCTGGAAACACCATATATTTT.

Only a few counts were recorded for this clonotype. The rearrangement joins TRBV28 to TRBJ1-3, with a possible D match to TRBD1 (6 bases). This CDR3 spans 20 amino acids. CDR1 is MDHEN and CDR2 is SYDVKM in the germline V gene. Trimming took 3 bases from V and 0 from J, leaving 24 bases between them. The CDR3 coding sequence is TGTGCCAGCAGTTTGAGGTTCGGCAGTTTGCAGGGGCCCTCTGGAAACACCATATATTTT. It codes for CASSLRFGSLQGPSGNTIYF.

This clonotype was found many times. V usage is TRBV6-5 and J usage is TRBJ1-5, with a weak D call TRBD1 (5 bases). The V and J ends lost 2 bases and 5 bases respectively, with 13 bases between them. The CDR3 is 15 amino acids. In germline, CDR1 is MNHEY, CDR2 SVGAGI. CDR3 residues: CASSYGGGGDQPQHF. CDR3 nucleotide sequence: TGTGCCAGCAGTTACGGTGGCGGGGGGGATCAGCCCCAGCATTTT.

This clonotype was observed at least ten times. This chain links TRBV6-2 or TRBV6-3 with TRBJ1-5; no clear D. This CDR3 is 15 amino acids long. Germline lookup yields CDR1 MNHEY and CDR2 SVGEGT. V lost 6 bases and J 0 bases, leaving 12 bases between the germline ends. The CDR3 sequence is CASSPTYSSNQPQHF. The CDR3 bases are TGTGCCAGCAGCCCTACGTACAGTAGCAATCAGCCCCAGCATTTT.